This TCR beta chain was identified during a study of blood T cell repertoires in COVID-19. This CDR3 is 15 amino acids long. After removal of 4 bases from V and 3 bases from J, the junction contained 3 bases not matched to a gene. Per the germline V gene, CDR1 is SGHTA and CDR2 is FQGTGA. Some clones are missing from TCRdb's copy, which holds only in-frame ones; the method was immunoSEQ multiplex PCR. This repertoire shows 100,000 to 120,000 clones, 88% found once; its top ten account for about 2.2%. V and J are TRBV7-3 and TRBJ2-1, with TRBD2 matching over 10 bases. Sequenced material: peripheral blood. The source is a human donor in a cohort sampled during active COVID-19. The CDR3 nucleotides are TGTGCCAGCAGCTGGATAGCGGGGGGCTACAATGAGCAGTTCTTC. The encoded protein is CASSWIAGGYNEQFF.